These 7 T cell receptor beta chains originate from one sample sequenced in a study of blood T cell repertoires in COVID-19. The protocol was immunoSEQ multiplex PCR, while the TCRdb copy is restricted to in-frame clones and leaves out a portion. The sample includes a few hundred thousand clones, around 85% of them seen just once. Sequencing was done on a sample of PBMCs or T cells enriched from blood (not recorded which). Every receptor here comes from a man in his forties who had recovered from COVID-19.

J is TRBJ2-5 and V is TRBV2, with 12 bases aligning to TRBD1. The CDR3 runs 16 residues. The junction had 10 bases not matched to a gene; V was cut back by 6 bases and J by 5 bases. From germline, CDR1 is SNHLY and CDR2 FYNNEI. CDR3 residues: CASSDPGQGAGETQYF. The DNA for the CDR3 is TGTGCCAGCAGCGATCCGGGACAGGGGGCAGGTGAGACCCAGTACTTC.

This chain connects TRBV3-1 (or the pseudogene TRBV3-2) to TRBJ1-2; D ambiguous. CDR1 and CDR2 (germline): LGHDT, YNNKEL (reference sequence). Trimming pared 4 bases from V and 8 bases from J, leaving 17 bases between. The CDR3 has 14 residues. The CDR3 nucleotides are TGTGCCAGCAGCCCCTCAGGTGGAACTGGGGGCTACACCTTC. Translated: CASSPSGGTGGYTF.

The chain links TRBV6-1 to TRBJ1-2, with D uncertain. This CDR3 has 14 residues. V lost 1 base to trimming and J lost 5 bases, with 11 bases between them. Germline CDR1 is MNHNS and CDR2 is SASEGT. The CDR3 sequence is CASSEVEGAYGYTF. CDR3 coding DNA: TGTGCCAGCAGTGAAGTCGAGGGAGCATATGGCTACACCTTC.

The chain couples TRBV6-5 to TRBJ1-1; TRBD1 might be the D (5 bases). V lost 4 bases and J lost 1, with 13 bases in between. Per germline, CDR1 MNHEY and CDR2 SVGAGI. The CDR3 totals 15 residues. The CDR3, as DNA: TGTGCCAGCAGTTTCTCGGGACTCCAGAACACTGAAGCTTTCTTT. Amino acids: CASSFSGLQNTEAFF.

The chain employs TRBV9 and TRBJ2-5; 9 positions match TRBD1. The V segment lost 4 bases and the J segment 4 bases; nucleotides outside the gene matches: 8. Germline V gene lookup returns CDR1 SGDLS and CDR2 YYNGEE. The CDR3 is made up of 15 amino acids. CDR3 sequence reads: CASSPRQGVRETQYF. CDR3 in DNA: TGTGCCAGCAGCCCCCGACAGGGGGTAAGAGAGACCCAGTACTTC.

This chain uses TRBV28 with TRBJ1-3; D not certain. The CDR3 contains 15 residues. From germline, CDR1 is MDHEN and CDR2 SYDVKM. Trimming shortened V by 3 bases and J by 0 bases, and 9 bases separated the two germline ends. The CDR3 loop is CASSFLGLSGNTIYF. For the CDR3, the DNA is TGTGCCAGCAGTTTCTTAGGACTCTCTGGAAACACCATATATTTT.

The J gene is TRBJ2-7, the V gene TRBV12-3 or TRBV12-4; no clear D. The CDR3 is 13 residues long. Trimming removed 6 bases from V and 0 bases from J, with 9 bases in between. The chain's CDR3 is CASRSTDSYEQYF. As DNA, the CDR3 is TGTGCCAGCAGAAGTACAGACTCCTACGAGCAGTACTTC.